The 7 T cell receptor beta chains presented below share a single source sample, sequenced in a study of OX40 agonist ivuxolimab in advanced cancers. Preparation of the library involved the immunoSEQ multiplex PCR assay. What TCRdb holds here is the immuneACCESS table cut down to in-frame rearrangements. Part of the clones is not present; checked against another copy, under half of the missing clones reflect an unresolved V gene, and the others are unexplained. Across this sample there are roughly 50,000 clones, with approximately 87% seen only once. The ten largest clones take up approximately 10% of the sample. The sequences come from CD4+ or CD8+ T cells sorted from blood, collected in a trial of the OX40 agonist ivuxolimab. These receptors were taken from an adult with an advanced solid tumor such as melanoma, head and neck, liver or kidney cancer.

This chain links TRBV27 with TRBJ2-2, with D possibly matching TRBD2 (7 bases). Germline V gene lookup returns CDR1 MNHEY and CDR2 SMNVEV (reference sequence). V lost 2 bases and J lost 5, with 15 bases in between. This CDR3 comprises 16 residues. CDR3 DNA sequence: TGTGCCAGCAGTTTAAGAGGGGGGGGCCGAACCGGGGAGCTGTTTTTT. Protein product: CASSLRGGGRTGELFF.

The chain carries TRBV5-1 and TRBJ2-7, with D possibly TRBD1 on 6 matching bases. V dropped 3 bases and J dropped 2 bases, with 9 bases sitting between them. CDR3 length: 13 residues. CDR1 and CDR2 from the germline V gene are SGHRS and YFSETQ. The CDR3 region has the DNA TGCGCCAGCAGCTCGGACAGCGCCTACGAGCAGTACTTC. This sequence encodes CASSSDSAYEQYF.

The chain recombines TRBV7-3 with TRBJ2-3; TRBD2 is a possible D gene (5 bases). Germline V gene lookup returns CDR1 SGHTA and CDR2 FQGTGA. With 1 base removed from V and 0 bases from J, the gap between germline ends came to 11 bases. The length of the CDR3 is 16 residues. CDR3 in DNA: TGTGCCAGCAGCTTAAATCCAGCGGAGAGCACAGATACGCAGTATTTT. Translating gives CASSLNPAESTDTQYF.

J is TRBJ2-5 and V is TRBV27; D possibly corresponds to TRBD2 (7 bases). The germline gives CDR1 MNHEY, CDR2 SMNVEV (reference sequence). V lost 6 bases and J 5 bases, leaving 13 bases between the germline ends. CDR3 length: 13 amino acids. For the CDR3, the DNA is TGTGCCAGCAGCCCGGGGGGCTGGGAGACCCAGTACTTC. It encodes CASSPGGWETQYF.

The rearrangement uses TRBV3-1 (or the pseudogene TRBV3-2) and TRBJ2-5, with D perhaps assigned TRBD1 or TRBD2 (5 bases each). CDR1 is LGHDT, CDR2 YNNKEL, per germline (reference sequence). CDR3 length: 9 amino acids. V dropped 11 bases and J dropped 9 bases, with 10 bases sitting between them. In DNA form, the CDR3 reads TGTGCCGCAGGGAGAGCCCAGTACTTC. The encoded protein is CAAGRAQYF.

The chain carries TRBV6-5 and TRBJ2-5; D is undetermined. CDR1 is MNHEY and CDR2 is SVGAGI in the germline V gene. The ends were cut back, 5 bases at V and 7 bases at J, with 11 bases in the middle. The CDR3 extends over 12 amino acids. CDR3 DNA: TGTGCCAGCAGTGCCCCGTTAGGGACCCAGTACTTC. This sequence encodes CASSAPLGTQYF.

This chain joins TRBV10-3 and TRBJ2-5; 10 positions match TRBD1. The V gene's germline CDR1 is ENHRY and CDR2 SYGVKD. After removal of 3 bases from V and 1 base from J, the junction contained 11 bases not matched to a gene. The CDR3 extends over 18 amino acids. The CDR3 loop is CAISDRDRGSYFQETQYF. The CDR3 bases are TGTGCCATCAGTGACCGGGACAGGGGATCGTACTTCCAAGAGACCCAGTACTTC.